Below, one T cell receptor (beta chain) is given with its context. The sample belongs to a study of blood T cell repertoires in COVID-19. The wider study: There were acute and convalescent COVID-19 samples, and they came from the United States, Italy and Spain.

Deletions cut 4 bases from V and 3 bases from J, with 7 bases between. The germline V gene has CDR1 LGHDT and CDR2 YNNKEL (reference sequence). This CDR3 comprises 13 residues. In the original analysis: Amplifying reference gene primers gave estimates of nucleated cell counts. TCRdb keeps only in-frame clones here, not all; method: immunoSEQ multiplex PCR. The V and J calls and clone size are taken from that table; D and trimming were inferred from the DNA. There are around 140,000 clones in the sample; 80% to 90% occur only once, and less than 2.5% lies in the top ten. Specimen: peripheral blood. This TCR came from a man aged 50 or older with active COVID-19. The rearrangement links TRBV3-1 (or the pseudogene TRBV3-2) to TRBJ2-1; unclear D gene. CDR3 residues: CASSLPGYNEQFF. The CDR3, as DNA: TGTGCCAGCAGCCTGCCCGGCTACAATGAGCAGTTCTTC.